This T cell receptor (beta chain) was sequenced for a study of T cell changes during pregnancy in multiple sclerosis (dated by TCRdb to about 2019). Study-level background: In women with multiple sclerosis, the researchers looked at how the T cell repertoire shifted as pregnancy progressed.

This clone was recorded only once. The target of this receptor is not known. Per-base quality was not reported, and no clone a single base away is much larger than it. The receptor library was made with the immunoSEQ multiplex PCR assay. TCRdb carries this immuneACCESS record with in-frame sequences only. Its versions omit some clonotypes, under half of them owing to an unresolved V gene in the studies checked, with the rest unexplained. Within this sample are tens of thousands of clones, with just under 95% of them counted one time only. The top ten constitute 1.3% to 1.5% of the sample. Trimming removed 6 bases from V and 2 bases from J; the gene matches leave 7 bases unexplained. The CDR3 numbers 14 residues from cysteine through phenylalanine. CDR3 DNA is the only sequence kept; it has 42 bases, read in frame from the first base. The CDR1 and CDR2 encoded by the germline V gene (reference sequence) are SEHNR and FQNEAQ.

The receptor comes from a female donor in good health, enrolled as a control in a pregnancy study. Recombination linked TRBV7-9 to TRBJ2-7; TRBD2 fits 7 bases in the junction. Specimen: peripheral blood, collected in the third trimester of pregnancy. The CDR3 corresponds to CASSPLAVPYEQYF. The sequenced DNA is TGTGCCAGCAGTCCCCTAGCGGTCCCCTACGAGCAGTACTTC.